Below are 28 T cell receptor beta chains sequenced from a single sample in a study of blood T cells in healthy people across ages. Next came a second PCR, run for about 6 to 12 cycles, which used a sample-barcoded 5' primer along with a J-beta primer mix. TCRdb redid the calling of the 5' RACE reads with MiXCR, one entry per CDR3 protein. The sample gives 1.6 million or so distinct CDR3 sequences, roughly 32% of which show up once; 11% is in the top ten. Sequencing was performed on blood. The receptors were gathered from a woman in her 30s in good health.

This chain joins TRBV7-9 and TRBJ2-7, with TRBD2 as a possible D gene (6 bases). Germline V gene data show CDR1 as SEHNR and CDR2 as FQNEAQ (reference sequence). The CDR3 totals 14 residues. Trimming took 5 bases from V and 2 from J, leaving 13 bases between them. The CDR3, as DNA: TGTGCCAGCAGCGCCGGGACTCCCCCCTACGAGCAGTACTTC. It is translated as CASSAGTPPYEQYF.

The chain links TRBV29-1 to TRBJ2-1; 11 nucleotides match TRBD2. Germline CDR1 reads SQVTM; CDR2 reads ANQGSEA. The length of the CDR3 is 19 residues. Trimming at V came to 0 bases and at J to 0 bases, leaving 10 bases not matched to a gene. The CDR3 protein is CSVEDPVTSGDHSYNEQFF. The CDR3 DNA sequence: TGCAGCGTTGAAGATCCGGTGACTAGCGGGGACCACTCCTACAATGAGCAGTTCTTC.

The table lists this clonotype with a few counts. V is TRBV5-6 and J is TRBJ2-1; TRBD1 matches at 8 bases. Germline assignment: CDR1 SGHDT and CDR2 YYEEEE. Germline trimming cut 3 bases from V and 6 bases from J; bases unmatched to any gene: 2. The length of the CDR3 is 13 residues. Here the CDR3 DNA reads TGTGCCAGCAGCTCGGACAGGGTCAATGAGCAGTTCTTC. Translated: CASSSDRVNEQFF.

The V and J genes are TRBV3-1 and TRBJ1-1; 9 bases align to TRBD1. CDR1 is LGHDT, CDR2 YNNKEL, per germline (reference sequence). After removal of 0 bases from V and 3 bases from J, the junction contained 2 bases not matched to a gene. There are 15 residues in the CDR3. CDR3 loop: CASSQDWTGDTEAFF. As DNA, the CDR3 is TGTGCCAGCAGCCAAGACTGGACAGGGGACACTGAAGCTTTCTTT. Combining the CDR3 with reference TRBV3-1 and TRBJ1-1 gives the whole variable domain DTAVSQTPKYLVTQMGNDKSIKCEQNLGHDTMYWYKQDSKKFLKIMFSYNNKELIINETVPNRFSPKSPDKAHLNLHINSLELGDSAVYFCASSQDWTGDTEAFFGQGTRLTVV.

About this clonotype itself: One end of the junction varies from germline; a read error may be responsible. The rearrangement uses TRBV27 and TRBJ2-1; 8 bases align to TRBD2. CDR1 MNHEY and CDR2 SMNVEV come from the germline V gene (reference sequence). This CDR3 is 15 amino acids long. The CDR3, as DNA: TGTGTCAGCAGTTTAGGCCTAGCGGGTGGTAGTGGGCAGTTCTTC. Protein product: CVSSLGLAGGSGQFF.

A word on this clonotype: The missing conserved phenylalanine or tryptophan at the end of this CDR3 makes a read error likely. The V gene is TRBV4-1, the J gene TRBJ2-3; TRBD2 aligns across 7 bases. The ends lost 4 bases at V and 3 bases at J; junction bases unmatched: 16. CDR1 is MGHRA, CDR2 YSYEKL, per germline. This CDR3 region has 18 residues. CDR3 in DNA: TGCGCCAGCAGCCTGGCTTTAATACAGCGGGATGAGACAGATACGCAGTATTTG. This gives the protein CASSLALIQRDETDTQYL.

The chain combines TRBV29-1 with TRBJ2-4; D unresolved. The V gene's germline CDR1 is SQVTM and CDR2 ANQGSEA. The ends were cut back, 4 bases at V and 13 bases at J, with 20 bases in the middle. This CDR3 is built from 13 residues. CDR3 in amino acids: CSVARSYEVEQYF. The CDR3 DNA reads TGCAGCGTTGCCCGGAGCTATGAGGTGGAGCAGTACTTC.

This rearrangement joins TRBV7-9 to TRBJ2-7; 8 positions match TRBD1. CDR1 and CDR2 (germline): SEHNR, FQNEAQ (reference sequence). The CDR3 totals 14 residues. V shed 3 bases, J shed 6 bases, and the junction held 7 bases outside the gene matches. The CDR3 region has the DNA TGTGCCAGCAGCTTCGGACAGGGTGGCGGCGAGCAGTACTTC. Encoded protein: CASSFGQGGGEQYF. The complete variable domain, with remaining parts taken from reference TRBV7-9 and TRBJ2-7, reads DTGVSQNPRHKITKRGQNVTFRCDPISEHNRLYWYRQTLGQGPEFLTYFQNEAQLEKSRLLSDRFSAERPKGSFSTLEIQRTEQGDSAMYLCASSFGQGGGEQYFGPGTRLTVT.

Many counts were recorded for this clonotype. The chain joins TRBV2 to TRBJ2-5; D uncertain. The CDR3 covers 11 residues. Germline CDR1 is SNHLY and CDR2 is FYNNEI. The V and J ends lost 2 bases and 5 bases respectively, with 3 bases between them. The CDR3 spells CASSETETQYF. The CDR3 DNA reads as TGTGCCAGCAGTGAAACTGAGACCCAGTACTTC.

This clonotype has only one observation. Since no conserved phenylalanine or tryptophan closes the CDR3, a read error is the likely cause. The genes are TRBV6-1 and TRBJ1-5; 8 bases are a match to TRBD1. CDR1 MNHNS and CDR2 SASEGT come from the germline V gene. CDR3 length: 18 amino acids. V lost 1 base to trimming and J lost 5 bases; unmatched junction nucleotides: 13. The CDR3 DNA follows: TGTGCCAGCAGTGAAGTTCACAGGGGGACTGTATTGGATCAGCCCCAGCATGTT. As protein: CASSEVHRGTVLDQPQHV.

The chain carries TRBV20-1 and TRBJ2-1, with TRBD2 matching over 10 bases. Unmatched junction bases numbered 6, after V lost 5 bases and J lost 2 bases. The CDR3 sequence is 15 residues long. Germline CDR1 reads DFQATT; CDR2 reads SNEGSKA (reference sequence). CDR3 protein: CSAPRTSGPYNEQFF. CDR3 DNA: TGCAGTGCTCCCAGGACTAGCGGACCCTACAATGAGCAGTTCTTC.

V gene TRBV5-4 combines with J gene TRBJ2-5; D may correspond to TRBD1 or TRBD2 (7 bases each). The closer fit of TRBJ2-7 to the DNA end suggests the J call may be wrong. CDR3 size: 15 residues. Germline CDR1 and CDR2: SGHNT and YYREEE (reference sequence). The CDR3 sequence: CASSLTREGAYEQYF. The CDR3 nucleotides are TGTGCCAGCAGCTTGACGAGGGAGGGGGCTTACGAGCAGTACTTC.

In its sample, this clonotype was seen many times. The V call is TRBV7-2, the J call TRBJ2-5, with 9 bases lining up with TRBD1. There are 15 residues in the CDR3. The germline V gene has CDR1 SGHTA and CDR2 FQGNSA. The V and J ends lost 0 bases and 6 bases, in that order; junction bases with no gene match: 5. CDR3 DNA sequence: TGTGCCAGCAGCTTAGCCTGGACAGGGGAACAGACCCAGTACTTC. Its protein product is CASSLAWTGEQTQYF. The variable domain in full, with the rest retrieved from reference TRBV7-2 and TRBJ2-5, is GAGVSQSPSNKVTEKGKDVELRCDPISGHTALYWYRQSLGQGLEFLIYFQGNSAPDKSGLPSDRFSAERTGGSVSTLTIQRTQQEDSAVYLCASSLAWTGEQTQYFGPGTRLLVL.

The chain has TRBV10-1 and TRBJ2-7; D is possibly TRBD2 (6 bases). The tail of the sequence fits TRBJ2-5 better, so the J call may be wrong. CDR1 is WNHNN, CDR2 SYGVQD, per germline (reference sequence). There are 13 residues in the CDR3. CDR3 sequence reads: CASRGDSIETQYF. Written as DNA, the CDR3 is TGCGCCAGCAGGGGGGACTCGATCGAGACCCAGTACTTC.

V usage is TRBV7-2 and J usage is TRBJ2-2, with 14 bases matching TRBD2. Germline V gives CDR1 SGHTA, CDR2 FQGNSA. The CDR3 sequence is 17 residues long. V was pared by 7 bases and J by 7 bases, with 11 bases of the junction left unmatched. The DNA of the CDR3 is TGTGCCAGCAAGGGGACTAGCGGGAGTCGGGTAGGCGGGGAGCTGTTTTTT. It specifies CASKGTSGSRVGGELFF.

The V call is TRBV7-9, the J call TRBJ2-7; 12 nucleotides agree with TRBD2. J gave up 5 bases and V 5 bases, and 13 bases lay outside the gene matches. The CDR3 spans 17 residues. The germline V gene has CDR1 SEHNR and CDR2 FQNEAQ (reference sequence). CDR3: CASSPTWTSGTGNEQYF. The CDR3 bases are TGTGCCAGCAGCCCGACCTGGACTAGCGGGACCGGGAACGAGCAGTACTTC.

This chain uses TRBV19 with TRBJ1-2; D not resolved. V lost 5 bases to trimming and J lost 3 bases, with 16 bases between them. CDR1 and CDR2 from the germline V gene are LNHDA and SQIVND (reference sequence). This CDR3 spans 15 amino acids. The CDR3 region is CASSLPWPADYGYTF. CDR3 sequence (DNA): TGTGCCAGTAGTCTTCCCTGGCCGGCAGACTATGGCTACACCTTC.

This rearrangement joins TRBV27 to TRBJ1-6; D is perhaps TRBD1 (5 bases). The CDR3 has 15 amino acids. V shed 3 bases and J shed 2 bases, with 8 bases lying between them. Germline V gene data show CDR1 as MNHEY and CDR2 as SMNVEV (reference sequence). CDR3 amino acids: CASSLRGAYNSPLHF. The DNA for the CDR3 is TGTGCCAGCAGTTTGCGGGGGGCCTATAATTCACCCCTCCACTTT.

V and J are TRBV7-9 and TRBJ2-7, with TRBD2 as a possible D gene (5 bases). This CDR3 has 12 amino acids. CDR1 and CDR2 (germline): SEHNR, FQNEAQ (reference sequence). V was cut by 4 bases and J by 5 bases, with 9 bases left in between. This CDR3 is CASSSDWDEQYF. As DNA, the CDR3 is TGTGCCAGCAGCTCGGACTGGGACGAGCAGTACTTC.

The CDR3: CSAIHGLAQYF. Here the CDR3 DNA reads TGCAGTGCAATTCACGGGTTAGCGCAGTATTTT. The chain links TRBV20-1 to TRBJ2-3; D not certain. Germline V lookup: CDR1 DFQATT, CDR2 SNEGSKA (reference sequence). The CDR3 has 11 amino acids. V lost 6 bases to trimming and J lost 10 bases, with 14 bases between them.

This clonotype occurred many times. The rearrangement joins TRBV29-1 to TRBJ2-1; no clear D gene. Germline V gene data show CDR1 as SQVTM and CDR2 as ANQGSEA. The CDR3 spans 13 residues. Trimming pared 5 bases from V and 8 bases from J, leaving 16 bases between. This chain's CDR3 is CSVRHILVDEQFF. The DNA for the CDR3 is TGCAGCGTTCGTCACATCCTGGTCGATGAGCAGTTCTTC.

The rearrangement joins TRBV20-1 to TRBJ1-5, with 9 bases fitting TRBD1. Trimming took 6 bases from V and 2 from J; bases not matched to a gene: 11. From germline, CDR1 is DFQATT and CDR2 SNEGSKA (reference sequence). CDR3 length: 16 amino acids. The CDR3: CSAPRTGDMRNQPQHF. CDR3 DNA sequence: TGCAGTGCCCCCCGGACAGGGGATATGCGCAATCAGCCCCAGCATTTT.

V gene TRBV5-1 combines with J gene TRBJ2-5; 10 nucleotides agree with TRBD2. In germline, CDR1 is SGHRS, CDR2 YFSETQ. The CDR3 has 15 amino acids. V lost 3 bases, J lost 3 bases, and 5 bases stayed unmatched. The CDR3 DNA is TGCGCCAGCAGCTCGGGACTAGCGCCTAAAGAGACCCAGTACTTC. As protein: CASSSGLAPKETQYF.

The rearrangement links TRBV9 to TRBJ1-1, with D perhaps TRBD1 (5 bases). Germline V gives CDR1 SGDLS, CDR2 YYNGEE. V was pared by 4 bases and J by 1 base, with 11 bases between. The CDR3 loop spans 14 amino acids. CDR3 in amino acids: CASSKGDANTEAFF. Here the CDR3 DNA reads TGTGCCAGCAGCAAAGGGGATGCGAACACTGAAGCTTTCTTT.

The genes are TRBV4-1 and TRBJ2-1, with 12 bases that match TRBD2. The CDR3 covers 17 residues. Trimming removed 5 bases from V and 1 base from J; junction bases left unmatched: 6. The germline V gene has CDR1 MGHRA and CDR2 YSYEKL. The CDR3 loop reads CASSFRLAGVSYNEQFF. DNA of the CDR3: TGCGCCAGCAGCTTTCGACTAGCGGGAGTTTCCTACAATGAGCAGTTCTTC.

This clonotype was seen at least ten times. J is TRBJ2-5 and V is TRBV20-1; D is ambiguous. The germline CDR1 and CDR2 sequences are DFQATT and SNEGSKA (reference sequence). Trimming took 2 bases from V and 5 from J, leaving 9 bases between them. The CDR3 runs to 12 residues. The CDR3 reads CSARSHVETQYF. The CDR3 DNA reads TGCAGTGCTAGATCCCACGTGGAGACCCAGTACTTC.

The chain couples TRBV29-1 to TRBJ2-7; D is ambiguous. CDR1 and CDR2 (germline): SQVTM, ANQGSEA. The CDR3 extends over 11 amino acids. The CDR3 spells CSEMRSYEQYF. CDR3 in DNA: TGCAGTGAAATGAGGTCCTACGAGCAGTACTTC.

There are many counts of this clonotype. The CDR3 is CASSSGLSNEQFF. The CDR3 DNA follows: TGTGCCAGCAGCTCTGGACTCAGCAATGAGCAGTTCTTC. The V call is TRBV13, the J call TRBJ2-1; weak D call: TRBD2 (5 bases). Germline V lookup: CDR1 PRHDT, CDR2 FYEKMQ (reference sequence). V lost 4 bases, J lost 6 bases, and 10 bases lay in between. The CDR3 has 13 amino acids.